Shown below are 16 T cell receptor beta chains from a single sample sequenced in a study of blood T cell repertoires in COVID-19. Sequencing used immunoSEQ multiplex PCR; TCRdb keeps in-frame clones, though not all of them. The table includes 110,000 or so clones, nearly 90% detected once. Sequencing was done on a sample of peripheral blood. The receptor set was obtained from a woman in her 70s who had recovered from COVID-19.

This chain joins TRBV6-4 and TRBJ2-7; 7 bases are a match to TRBD1. Trimming removed 4 bases from V and 2 bases from J; junction bases left unmatched: 5. This CDR3 comprises 14 residues. Germline CDR1 and CDR2: MRHNA and SNTAGT. CDR3 loop: CASSGRDSTYEQYF. DNA for the CDR3: TGTGCCAGCAGTGGCCGGGACAGCACCTACGAGCAGTACTTC.

V gene TRBV6-5 combines with J gene TRBJ1-5; no firm D call. V shed 4 bases and J shed 5 bases, with 15 bases lying between them. The CDR3 is 15 residues long. Germline CDR1 is MNHEY and CDR2 is SVGAGI. The CDR3 nucleotides are TGTGCCAGCAGTTTACCAGGCCAACCTGATCAGCCCCAGCATTTT. Its protein product is CASSLPGQPDQPQHF.

The chain links TRBV7-8 to TRBJ2-1; 12 positions match TRBD2. Germline V gives CDR1 SGHVS, CDR2 FQNEAQ. With V trimmed by 4 bases and J by 6 bases, 4 bases remained unmatched. The CDR3 has 15 residues. CDR3 loop: CASSSSGGAVNEQFF. DNA of the CDR3: TGTGCCAGCAGCTCTAGCGGGGGGGCGGTCAATGAGCAGTTCTTC.

The V and J genes are TRBV2 and TRBJ2-3; 7 nucleotides align to TRBD2. The V gene end was trimmed by 8 bases and the J gene end by 4 bases; junction bases not matched to a gene: 9. Germline CDR1 and CDR2: SNHLY and FYNNEI. The CDR3 consists of 14 residues. The CDR3 spells CASPTRDYADTQYF. DNA for the CDR3: TGTGCCAGCCCAACCCGGGACTATGCAGATACGCAGTATTTT.

The sample holds a few counts of this clone. J is TRBJ1-5 and V is TRBV28; D uncertain. Germline V gene sequence: CDR1 MDHEN, CDR2 SYDVKM. Trimming removed 8 bases at V and 2 bases at J, with 7 bases between. CDR3 size: 12 residues. The CDR3 bases are TGTGCCAGCGGTGGAGGCAATCAGCCCCAGCATTTT. Protein sequence: CASGGGNQPQHF.

This rearrangement joins TRBV20-1 to TRBJ2-1, with TRBD2 identical over 7 bases. Germline-derived CDR1 and CDR2 are DFQATT and SNEGSKA (reference sequence). The CDR3 sequence is 11 residues long. As DNA, the CDR3 is TGCAGCCAGACTAGCAGGGATGAGCAGTTCTTC. Translating gives CSQTSRDEQFF.

This rearrangement joins TRBV20-1 to TRBJ2-1; 12 bases match TRBD2. CDR3 length equals 16 residues. J lost 4 bases, V lost 3 bases, and 7 bases had no gene match. In germline, CDR1 is DFQATT, CDR2 SNEGSKA (reference sequence). The CDR3 nucleotides read TGCAGTGCTAGTGCCGGACTAGCGGGGATATACAATGAGCAGTTCTTC. Its translation is CSASAGLAGIYNEQFF.

This chain links TRBV9 with TRBJ2-1; D may be TRBD2 (6 bases). Germline loops: CDR1 SGDLS, CDR2 YYNGEE. The CDR3 runs to 17 residues. V lost 4 bases, J lost 5 bases, and 22 bases lay in between. The CDR3 DNA sequence: TGTGCCAGCAGCCCCCGACTAGGACGGAACCAAGACAATGAGCAGTTCTTC. Translation gives CASSPRLGRNQDNEQFF.

The V and J genes are TRBV18 and TRBJ1-4; no reliable D call. The CDR3 has 15 residues. CDR1 and CDR2 (germline): KGHSH, LQKENI. V lost 4 bases to trimming and J lost 7 bases, with 16 bases between them. In DNA, the CDR3 is TGTGCCAGCTCACGAGCAGCGCCCGCCAGTGAAAAACTGTTTTTT. It is translated as CASSRAAPASEKLFF.

This clone was picked up a small number of times. V usage is TRBV28 and J usage is TRBJ2-1; D gene unclear. The V and J ends lost 5 bases and 8 bases respectively, with 10 bases between them. Per germline, CDR1 MDHEN and CDR2 SYDVKM. The length of the CDR3 is 12 residues. The CDR3 loop is CASSPELYEQFF. CDR3 nucleotide sequence: TGTGCCAGCAGTCCCGAGCTCTATGAGCAGTTCTTC.

This chain joins TRBV19 and TRBJ2-1, with 8 bases matching TRBD1. Unmatched junction bases numbered 7, after V lost 5 bases and J lost 1 base. CDR3 size: 16 residues. Germline CDR1 LNHDA, CDR2 SQIVND (reference sequence). The CDR3 loop is CASSGRQGASYNEQFF. CDR3 coding DNA: TGTGCCAGTAGTGGGAGGCAGGGGGCGTCCTACAATGAGCAGTTCTTC.

The rearrangement uses TRBV5-4 and TRBJ2-7, with 10 bases lining up with TRBD1. The CDR3 contains 15 residues. Trimming cost V 1 base and J 3 bases; bases outside gene matches: 4. Germline lookup yields CDR1 SGHNT and CDR2 YYREEE (reference sequence). CDR3 nucleotides: TGTGCCAGCAGCTTGAGGGACAGGGGCCACTACGAGCAGTACTTC. Protein product: CASSLRDRGHYEQYF.

The V gene is TRBV6-6, the J gene TRBJ2-5; 8 bases are a match to TRBD2. CDR3 length: 13 residues. V lost 6 bases to trimming and J lost 4 bases; unmatched junction nucleotides: 4. Per the germline V gene, CDR1 is MNHNY and CDR2 is SVGAGI (reference sequence). CDR3 region: CASSGGAGETQYF. The CDR3 DNA reads TGTGCCAGCAGCGGGGGGGCCGGAGAGACCCAGTACTTC.

This chain uses TRBV19 with TRBJ1-3; a possible D gene is TRBD1 (5 bases). Trimming took off 3 bases at V and 5 bases at J, with 8 bases between the two ends. This CDR3 spans 13 amino acids. Germline CDR1 reads LNHDA; CDR2 reads SQIVND (reference sequence). The CDR3, as DNA: TGTGCCAGTAGTATGGGGCAGAGAAACACCATATATTTT. Its protein product is CASSMGQRNTIYF.

This chain links TRBV7-2 with TRBJ1-6; a possible D gene is TRBD1 (5 bases). V was clipped by 6 bases and J by 4 bases, with 13 bases between them. CDR1 and CDR2 from the germline V gene are SGHTA and FQGNSA. This CDR3 has 15 residues. The CDR3 loop is CASRPSQGYNSPLHF. The CDR3 DNA reads as TGTGCCAGCAGACCTTCTCAGGGTTATAATTCACCCCTCCACTTT.

The chain has TRBV5-1 and TRBJ2-3; no clear D. Trimming shortened V by 5 bases and J by 1 base, and 8 bases separated the two germline ends. Germline CDR1 is SGHRS and CDR2 is YFSETQ. CDR3 size: 13 residues. CDR3 DNA: TGCGCCAGCAGTCCTTCCGGCACAGATACGCAGTATTTT. It is translated as CASSPSGTDTQYF.